A single sample is the source of the 9 T cell receptor beta chains below, sequenced in a study of OX40 agonist ivuxolimab in advanced cancers. TCRdb's copy holds only in-frame clones and misses some; the assay was immunoSEQ multiplex PCR. Altogether about 58,000 clones are present, 81% being singletons, with the ten largest covering more than 0.65%. The sequenced sample was CD4+ or CD8+ T cells sorted from blood, obtained in a trial of the OX40 agonist ivuxolimab. These receptors all come from an adult with an advanced solid tumor such as melanoma, head and neck, liver or kidney cancer.

The gene calls are TRBV19 and TRBJ2-5, with 11 bases fitting TRBD1. Germline loops: CDR1 LNHDA, CDR2 SQIVND (reference sequence). Trimming cost V 10 bases and J 5 bases; bases outside gene matches: 6. The CDR3 length is 13 residues. The CDR3 sequence is CATGTGGSETQYF. The CDR3 region has the DNA TGTGCCACCGGGACAGGGGGTTCGGAGACCCAGTACTTC. Filled out from reference TRBV19 and TRBJ2-5, the complete variable domain reads DGGITQSPKYLFRKEGQNVTLSCEQNLNHDAMYWYRQDPGQGLRLIYYSQIVNDFQKGDIAEGYSVSREKKESFPLTVTSAQKNPTAFYLCATGTGGSETQYFGPGTRLLVL.

This rearrangement joins TRBV5-5 to TRBJ2-1; D not resolved. Trimming took off 5 bases at V and 7 bases at J, with 13 bases between the two ends. Germline V gene data show CDR1 as SGHKS and CDR2 as YYEKEE (reference sequence). This CDR3 is 13 amino acids long. The CDR3 DNA reads TGTGCCAGCAGACTAAAGCAGCCGAATGAGCAGTTCTTC. It is translated as CASRLKQPNEQFF.

The chain is built from TRBV11-2 and TRBJ2-1; 10 nucleotides match TRBD2. In germline, CDR1 is SGHAT, CDR2 FQNNGV. The ends lost 5 bases at V and 1 base at J; junction bases unmatched: 14. The CDR3 sequence is 19 residues long. The CDR3 DNA reads as TGTGCCAGCAGCCCCCTGCCAAGCGGGGGGGCCCCTTCCTACAATGAGCAGTTCTTC. Its translation: CASSPLPSGGAPSYNEQFF. Filled out from reference TRBV11-2 and TRBJ2-1, the complete variable domain reads EAGVAQSPRYKIIEKRQSVAFWCNPISGHATLYWYQQILGQGPKLLIQFQNNGVVDDSQLPKDRFSAERLKGVDSTLKIQPAKLEDSAVYLCASSPLPSGGAPSYNEQFFGPGTRLTVL.

V usage is TRBV5-4 and J usage is TRBJ2-2; 10 nucleotides match TRBD2. V shed 4 bases, J shed 5 bases, and the junction held 11 bases outside the gene matches. Germline V gene lookup returns CDR1 SGHNT and CDR2 YYREEE (reference sequence). The CDR3 is 17 residues long. The CDR3 DNA reads TGTGCCAGCAGCCCCGATAGCGGGGGGCATAAGACCGGGGAGCTGTTTTTT. Encoded protein: CASSPDSGGHKTGELFF.

The V call is TRBV2, the J call TRBJ1-5, with D possibly TRBD1 on 6 matching bases. CDR1 and CDR2 (germline): SNHLY, FYNNEI. The CDR3 spans 14 residues. V was trimmed by 7 bases and J by 6 bases, leaving 16 bases between them. The CDR3 coding sequence is TGTGCCAGCACTCAGGACGGGGGCTTTCAGCCCCAGCATTTT. Translating it yields CASTQDGGFQPQHF.

Notes on this clone: Other DNA sequences of this sample code for an identical CDR3. J is TRBJ1-5 and V is TRBV6-5; the D gene is possibly TRBD1 (5 bases). Germline CDR1 and CDR2: MNHEY and SVGAGI. This CDR3 contains 14 residues. V was pared by 5 bases and J by 4 bases, with 12 bases between. The CDR3 DNA follows: TGTGCCAGCAGTCGCCAGGGTGGAAATCAGCCCCAGCATTTT. This codes for CASSRQGGNQPQHF.

The chain recombines TRBV5-1 with TRBJ2-5; D possibly corresponds to TRBD2 (5 bases). V lost 1 base to trimming and J lost 4 bases, with 11 bases between them. Germline V gene sequence: CDR1 SGHRS, CDR2 YFSETQ. The CDR3 sequence is 14 residues long. CDR3 nucleotides: TGCGCCAGCAGCTTGACCGGGGTCGGAGAGACCCAGTACTTC. Its translation: CASSLTGVGETQYF.

This clone was seen only once. The chain employs TRBV11-3 and TRBJ2-1, with a weak D call TRBD1 (6 bases). This CDR3 spans 16 amino acids. The ends were cut back, 5 bases at V and 0 bases at J, with 14 bases in the middle. Germline-derived CDR1 and CDR2 are SGHNT and YENEEA. CDR3 protein: CASSTRQVSSYNEQFF. The CDR3 DNA is TGTGCCAGCAGCACCCGACAGGTTAGCTCCTACAATGAGCAGTTCTTC. Based on the CDR3 plus reference TRBV11-3 and TRBJ2-1, the full variable domain is EAGVVQSPRYKIIEKKQPVAFWCNPISGHNTLYWYLQNLGQGPELLIRYENEEAVDDSQLPKDRFSAERLKGVDSTLKIQPAELGDSAVYLCASSTRQVSSYNEQFFGPGTRLTVL.

The gene calls are TRBV5-8 and TRBJ1-2; the D is unclear. The germline V gene has CDR1 SGHTS and CDR2 YDEGEE. The V end was cut by 6 bases, the J end by 8 bases, with 14 bases between. The CDR3 runs to 12 residues. CDR3 in amino acids: CASNLPSRGYTF. CDR3 nucleotides: TGTGCCAGCAACCTTCCCTCAAGGGGCTACACCTTC.